This T cell receptor beta chain originates from a study of cytomegalovirus exposure and HLA in healthy donors. Points from the study as a whole: The authors enumerated over 150 TCR beta chains as linked to cytomegalovirus. Despite most TCR sequences being rare, some public TCRs occurred in many donors. Researchers reported that a few CMV-associated chains were confirmed in vitro as CMV antigen-specific.

As concerns this clone: Its antigen is not known.

The repertoire was sequenced with immunoSEQ multiplex PCR; TCRdb's copy has only in-frame clones and lacks some. The sample records over 200,000 clones, roughly 91% being singletons. Trimming took 6 bases from V and 5 from J; bases not matched to a gene: 13. This CDR3 has 15 residues. Per germline, CDR1 MDHEN and CDR2 SYDVKM. The TCR originated in a young woman in good health and CMV-seropositive. The sample taken for sequencing was PBMCs. V and J are TRBV28 and TRBJ2-7; 7 bases are shared with TRBD2. This CDR3 is CASRLQGLVWNEQYF. CDR3 coding DNA: TGTGCCAGCAGACTCCAAGGACTAGTGTGGAACGAGCAGTACTTC.